In its sample, the clone carrying this TCR beta chain was seen many times. The data derive from a study of T cells after yellow fever vaccination. The V gene end was trimmed by 2 bases and the J gene end by 9 bases; junction bases not matched to a gene: 15. Germline V lookup: CDR1 MNHEY, CDR2 SVGAGI. There are 18 residues in the CDR3. MiXCR, run by TCRdb on the 5' RACE reads, gives a single entry per CDR3 protein. The table records about 350,000 distinct CDR3 sequences, under 14% of them present only once. The receptor was derived from a man younger than 35 who received the YFV17D yellow fever vaccine. The chain is built from TRBV6-5 and TRBJ2-1; 11 nucleotides match TRBD1. The material sequenced was PBMCs, taken on the day of the first yellow fever vaccination. The CDR3 nucleotides read TGTGCCAGCAGTTACCGGACAGGGGGCAGGTATTTCCAGGGTGAGCAGTTCTTC. Translation gives CASSYRTGGRYFQGEQFF.